Listed below are T cell receptor beta chains from one sample, sequenced in a study of OX40 agonist ivuxolimab in advanced cancers. Sequencing was performed with immunoSEQ multiplex PCR; in TCRdb, only in-frame clones are kept and a portion is missing. In the table there are 60,000 or so clones, around 90% of which are singletons. The sequences come from CD4+ or CD8+ T cells sorted from blood, collected in a trial of the OX40 agonist ivuxolimab. These receptors all come from an adult with an advanced solid tumor such as melanoma, head and neck, liver or kidney cancer. Both conserved end residues are part of each CDR3. The order of the fields is clone size, J gene, V gene, D gene, CDR3 DNA, CDR3 protein. D genes are given only for firm matches. The size entry is marked missing in some rows and otherwise reads once, few, many or a size class.

>few|TRBJ2-7|TRBV18|NA
TGTGCCAGCTCACCATCAAGGGATCGGGAGCAGTACTTC
CASSPSRDREQYF
>NA|TRBJ1-5|TRBV15|NA
TGTGCCACCAGTTCGGCAGGGAGGAATCAGCCCCAGCATTTT
CATSSAGRNQPQHF
>once|TRBJ2-7|TRBV4-3|NA
TGCGCCAGCAGCCAAGAAGGGGACTCGCGCTACGAGCAGTACTTC
CASSQEGDSRYEQYF
>NA|TRBJ2-1|TRBV5-5|TRBD2
TGTGCCAGCAGCTTGACACTAGCGAGGTACAATGAGCAGTTCTTC
CASSLTLARYNEQFF
>NA|TRBJ1-1|TRBV30|NA
TGTGCCTGGAGTTCTCAAGCAGGGCGAAACTCGGACACTGAAGCTTTCTTT
CAWSSQAGRNSDTEAFF
>once|TRBJ2-1|TRBV28|TRBD2
TGTGCCAGCAGACTAGCGGGAGGTTCTTACAATGAGCAGTTCTTC
CASRLAGGSYNEQFF
>NA|TRBJ2-1|TRBV6-1|NA
TGTGCCAGCAGTGTGGTTCGGGGCAATGAGCAGTTCTTC
CASSVVRGNEQFF
>NA|TRBJ1-1|TRBV18|NA
TGTGCCAGCTCACCAACACAGGTGAACACTGAAGCTTTCTTT
CASSPTQVNTEAFF
>NA|TRBJ1-2|TRBV27|NA
TGTGCCAGCAGTCGACCAGGAAACTATGGCTACACCTTC
CASSRPGNYGYTF
>NA|TRBJ2-7|TRBV5-1|NA
TGCGCCAGCAGCTTGGGGCAGATTTCCTACGAGCAGTACTTC
CASSLGQISYEQYF
>NA|TRBJ2-5|TRBV7-3|TRBD1
TGTGCCAGCAGCCTCAATGGACAGGGGGCAGGGGAGACCCAGTACTTC
CASSLNGQGAGETQYF
>NA|TRBJ2-7|TRBV27|TRBD1
TGTGCCAGCAGTTTACAGGGGGCCCAATACGAGCAGTACTTC
CASSLQGAQYEQYF
>NA|TRBJ1-3|TRBV9|TRBD1
TGTGCCAGCAGCGAGGATTGGGACAGCAGCTCTGGAAACACCATATATTTT
CASSEDWDSSSGNTIYF
>NA|TRBJ2-5|TRBV7-2|NA
TGTGCCAGCAGCTTAGTTGGGGGCAGGGTGCGGGAGACCCAGTACTTC
CASSLVGGRVRETQYF
>NA|TRBJ2-3|TRBV28|NA
TGTGCCAGCAGTTTATTCGGAGACTTGGCGGGACCCACAGATACGCAGTATTTT
CASSLFGDLAGPTDTQYF
>NA|TRBJ2-3|TRBV7-9|TRBD2
TGTGCCAGCAGCCCAAGCGGGAGAAGTATAAATACGCAGTATTTT
CASSPSGRSINTQYF
>NA|TRBJ2-4|TRBV2|NA
TGTGCCAGCAGCCTAGAGGGGAAAAACATTCAGTACTTC
CASSLEGKNIQYF
>once|TRBJ1-4|TRBV6-5|NA
TGTGCCAGCAGACAGGGCAGCCCTAATGAAAAACTGTTTTTT
CASRQGSPNEKLFF
>NA|TRBJ2-2|TRBV4-1|TRBD1
TGCGCCAGCACCCACCGGGACAGGGGATTCGGGGAGCTGTTTTTT
CASTHRDRGFGELFF
>NA|TRBJ1-4|TRBV5-6|NA
TGTGCCAGCAGCTTAAAGGTAACGACGCGGGGTGAAAAACTGTTTTTT
CASSLKVTTRGEKLFF
>NA|TRBJ1-5|TRBV4-1|NA
TGCGCCAGCAGCCAAGGCGGGGGACCCCAGCATTTT
CASSQGGGPQHF
>NA|TRBJ2-3|TRBV7-8|NA
TGTGCCAGCAGCCCTAGGGGCACAGATACGCAGTATTTT
CASSPRGTDTQYF
>NA|TRBJ1-4|TRBV9|NA
TGTGCCAGCAGCGAATACAGGGACGGTGAAAAACTGTTTTTT
CASSEYRDGEKLFF
>NA|TRBJ2-2|TRBV2|NA
TGTGCCAGCAGTGATCGAAGCCGTAACACCGGGGAGCTGTTTTTT
CASSDRSRNTGELFF
>NA|TRBJ2-7|TRBV5-1|NA
TGCGCCAGCAGCTTGGTTGGGAACTTGGCCGCGACCGAGCAGTACTTC
CASSLVGNLAATEQYF
>once|TRBJ2-5|TRBV2|TRBD2
TGTGCCAGCAGGCCGGGACTAGCAGCAGAGACCCAGTACTTC
CASRPGLAAETQYF
>NA|TRBJ2-3|TRBV6-5|NA
TGTGCCAGCAGTTACACCGGGAGCGGGACAGATACGCAGTATTTT
CASSYTGSGTDTQYF
>NA|TRBJ1-2|TRBV2|TRBD1
TGTGCCAGCAGCACCCGTGGGGGACAGGGGTGGGCCTATGGCTACACCTTC
CASSTRGGQGWAYGYTF
>NA|TRBJ2-2|TRBV19|TRBD1
TGTGCCAGTAGTATAGTGCGGACAGGATTGAACACCGGGGAGCTGTTTTTT
CASSIVRTGLNTGELFF
>NA|TRBJ2-2|TRBV4-1|TRBD2
TGCGCCAGCAGCCAACCTAGCGGGAGGCCCGGGGAGCTGTTTTTT
CASSQPSGRPGELFF
>NA|TRBJ1-1|TRBV28|NA
TGTGCCAGCAGGCTTTACAGGGTCATGAACACTGAAGCTTTCTTT
CASRLYRVMNTEAFF
>NA|TRBJ2-5|TRBV19|NA
TGTGCCAGTAGTATAGGTAGGGGGGGTCCAGAGACCCAGTACTTC
CASSIGRGGPETQYF
>NA|TRBJ1-4|TRBV5-1|TRBD1
TGCGCCAGCAGCTCCTGGACAGGGGGGAGTCAAAATGAAAAACTGTTTTTT
CASSSWTGGSQNEKLFF
>once|TRBJ1-2|TRBV28|NA
TGTGCCAGCCGACTCCCTACTAACTATGGCTACACCTTC
CASRLPTNYGYTF
>NA|TRBJ1-1|TRBV28|NA
TGTGCCAGCACCACCCTCGAGTCTAAGAACACTGAAGCTTTCTTT
CASTTLESKNTEAFF
>medium-sized|TRBJ2-2|TRBV6-4|TRBD2
TGTGCCAGCAGTGAAAGCGGGAGCGGGGAGCTGTTTTTT
CASSESGSGELFF
>NA|TRBJ2-7|TRBV2|NA
TGTGCCAGCAGACAGGGATCCTACGAGCAGTACTTC
CASRQGSYEQYF
>few|TRBJ1-5|TRBV18|TRBD1
TGTGCCAGCTCACCCGACAGGGGAAATCAGCCCCAGCATTTT
CASSPDRGNQPQHF
>NA|TRBJ2-7|TRBV28|NA
TGTGCCAGCAGGATCGGGACGCCTCCCTACGAGCAGTACTTC
CASRIGTPPYEQYF
>few|TRBJ1-1|TRBV5-1|NA
TGCGCCAGCAGCTTGGTACACGACACTGAAGCTTTCTTT
CASSLVHDTEAFF
>NA|TRBJ1-1|TRBV2|NA
TGTGCCAGCGGACACGCAGATTACACTGAAGCTTTCTTT
CASGHADYTEAFF
>few|TRBJ1-6|TRBV5-1|TRBD1
TGCGCCAGCAGCGTGGGACAGCGCAATAATTCACCCCTCCACTTT
CASSVGQRNNSPLHF
>many|TRBJ2-7|TRBV29-1|TRBD2
TGCAGCGTTGAAACACTAGCGGGAGCCTCCTACGAGCAGTACTTC
CSVETLAGASYEQYF
>few|TRBJ1-1|TRBV14|NA
TGTGCCAGCAGCCAGGGTTCTGAAGCTTTCTTT
CASSQGSEAFF
>NA|TRBJ2-3|TRBV6-1|NA
TGTGCCAGCAGTGAAGCGGGGGCAGGGAGGACGCAGTATTTT
CASSEAGAGRTQYF
>NA|TRBJ2-7|TRBV5-1|NA
TGCGCCAGCAGCCTCCTCGCCTCAGGGGAAGGCTACGAGCAGTACTTC
CASSLLASGEGYEQYF
>few|TRBJ2-7|TRBV7-6|NA
TGTGCCAGCAGCTTGTCCTCGTACGAGCAGTACTTC
CASSLSSYEQYF